The rows below give T cell receptor beta chains drawn from one sample of a study of blood T cell repertoires in COVID-19. Sequencing used immunoSEQ multiplex PCR; TCRdb keeps in-frame clones, though not all of them. The sample holds some 160,000 clones; 88% are singletons and the top ten take around 1.9%. Sequencing was performed on peripheral blood. The receptors were gathered from a man aged 45-60 years who had recovered from COVID-19. The conserved cysteine and the conserved F or W are not part of the CDR3 here. Each record gives: clone size, J gene, V gene, D gene, CDR3 protein. A D gene is named only where the DNA matches it firmly. Only part of the rows carry a size: once, few, many, or a class if the clone is expanded.

once | TRBJ2-2 | TRBV13 | TRBD1 | ASSQTGALTGELF
NA | TRBJ2-5 | TRBV24-1 | TRBD1 | ATSDLGGTGGGETQY
NA | TRBJ2-7 | TRBV6-1 | NA | ASSEASNREQY
NA | TRBJ2-3 | TRBV27 | NA | ASKLTSSTDTQY
NA | TRBJ2-3 | TRBV11-2 | TRBD2 | ASSHGRRGTDTQY
NA | TRBJ2-4 | TRBV10-1 | TRBD1 | ASSLPGQGPLAKNIQY
NA | TRBJ2-1 | TRBV7-2 | NA | ASSLVGGTKPYNEQF
NA | TRBJ1-2 | TRBV4-3 | NA | ASSQDAENYGYT
NA | TRBJ2-3 | TRBV7-2 | TRBD1 | ASSLAPRGTASLTDTQY
NA | TRBJ2-5 | TRBV2 | TRBD1 | ASSERTGPGETQY
NA | TRBJ1-1 | TRBV19 | NA | ASSIPLTEAF
NA | TRBJ1-4 | TRBV28 | TRBD1 | ASSLTGMDEKLF
once | TRBJ2-7 | TRBV5-5 | TRBD1 | ASSGGQGLRNEQY
NA | TRBJ1-6 | TRBV19 | TRBD1 | ASSLTGQGARNSPLH
NA | TRBJ2-7 | TRBV5-5 | TRBD2 | ASTRGLAGSPSQY
NA | TRBJ1-1 | TRBV19 | NA | ASGLARAEAF